The T cell receptor (beta chain) described here comes from a study of PD-1 blockade in classical Hodgkin lymphoma. Study-wide results and caveats: It was among complete responders that baseline diversity resembled that of newly diagnosed patients. At baseline, newly diagnosed patients reportedly showed less TCR diversity than healthy donors. Those patients who began receiving nivolumab less than 1 year after ASCT had lower diversity, and they were excluded. CD4+ TCR diversity, unlike CD8+, climbed significantly by C4D1.

Relapse was seen in all patients after autologous stem cell transplantation, and brentuximab vedotin exposure was variable. V shed 5 bases, J shed 0 bases, and the junction held 4 bases outside the gene matches. The length of the CDR3 is 14 residues. Germline loops: CDR1 LNHDA, CDR2 SQIVND (reference sequence). This clone turned up a few times. Its antigen is unidentified. Measured with immunoSEQ multiplex PCR; TCRdb has only the in-frame clones, and not every one. Found here are under 100,000 clones, 65% to 85% of them singletons; the top ten hold less than 15%. This sample comprised peripheral blood mononuclear cells (PBMCs), obtained at baseline. This sequence was found in a human donor with classical Hodgkin lymphoma. The V call is TRBV19, the J call TRBJ2-7; 7 bases are a match to TRBD2. The CDR3 loop is CASSWEGFSYEQYF. CDR3 sequence (DNA): TGTGCCAGTAGTTGGGAGGGATTCTCCTACGAGCAGTACTTC.